These 19 T cell receptor beta chains originate from one sample sequenced in a study of glioma-infiltrating T cells. Using RNA template, CDR3s of TCR alpha and beta were amplified with iRepertoire arm-PCR. TCRdb passed the multiplex PCR reads through MiXCR, listing each CDR3 protein once. The table shows under 200,000 distinct CDR3 sequences, with more than 35% occurring only once. Sequencing was performed on glioma tissue, nonneoplastic brain tissue, or PBMCs (not recorded which). These receptors were taken from a human donor with low-grade glioma or glioblastoma, undergoing nonglioma brain surgery, or in good health (not recorded which).

This chain connects TRBV11-2 to TRBJ2-1; a possible D gene is TRBD1 (5 bases). The CDR3 sequence is 16 residues long. Trimming took off 5 bases at V and 10 bases at J, with 24 bases between the two ends. Per the germline V gene, CDR1 is SGHAT and CDR2 is FQNNGV. Here the CDR3 DNA reads TGTGCCAGCAGCACGATGGACGACAGTCAAGGTGGGGAGCAGTTCTTC. Translated: CASSTMDDSQGGEQFF.

This clonotype was seen a single time. This may come from a read error, since a much larger clone is one base off. The chain uses TRBV25-1 and TRBJ2-1; 14 bases align to TRBD2. J gave up 7 bases and V 4 bases, and 6 bases lay outside the gene matches. This CDR3 region has 16 residues. The V gene's germline CDR1 is MGHDK and CDR2 SYGVNS. The CDR3: CASSGFWTSGRNEQFF. CDR3 in DNA: TGTGCCAGCAGTGGATTTTGGACTAGCGGGAGGAATGAGCAGTTCTTC.

For this clonotype: The junction departs from the called germline gene at one end, perhaps through a read error. The rearrangement uses TRBV6-1 and TRBJ1-5; tentatively, D is TRBD1 (6 bases). The CDR3 has 15 residues. Per the germline V gene, CDR1 is MNHNS and CDR2 is SASEGT. CDR3 nucleotides: TGCGCCAGCAGCCGGACAGAGCCTAGCAATAAGCCCCAGCATTTT. Protein: CASSRTEPSNKPQHF.

Ten or more counts support this clonotype. The rearrangement links TRBV18 to TRBJ2-5; TRBD1 is a possible D gene (6 bases). Germline assignment: CDR1 KGHSH and CDR2 LQKENI. V was clipped by 4 bases and J by 5 bases, with 14 bases between them. The CDR3 sequence is 14 residues long. The CDR3 loop is CASSLSRGTETQYF. CDR3 in DNA: TGTGCCAGCTCACTCTCCAGGGGTACCGAGACCCAGTACTTC. Combining the CDR3 with reference TRBV18 and TRBJ2-5 gives the whole variable domain NAGVMQNPRHLVRRRGQEARLRCSPMKGHSHVYWYRQLPEEGLKFMVYLQKENIIDESGMPKERFSAEFPKEGPSILRIQQVVRGDSAAYFCASSLSRGTETQYFGPGTRLLVL.

As to this clonotype: A much larger clone sits a single nucleotide away, making a read error possible. Written as DNA, the CDR3 is TGTGCCAGCAGCCCCTCGGCATATGGCTACACCTTC. It is translated as CASSPSAYGYTF. The chain recombines TRBV3-1 with TRBJ1-2; D is unclear. The CDR3 totals 12 residues. Per germline, CDR1 LGHDT and CDR2 YNNKEL (reference sequence). V was clipped by 4 bases and J by 5 bases, with 8 bases between them. Combining the CDR3 with reference TRBV3-1 and TRBJ1-2 gives the whole variable domain DTAVSQTPKYLVTQMGNDKSIKCEQNLGHDTMYWYKQDSKKFLKIMFSYNNKELIINETVPNRFSPKSPDKAHLNLHINSLELGDSAVYFCASSPSAYGYTFGSGTRLTVV.

A note on this clonotype: Just one base apart from a much larger clone, this may be a read error. The CDR3 end shows no conserved phenylalanine or tryptophan, and so a read error is likely. This chain connects TRBV20-1 to TRBJ2-1; 9 positions match TRBD2. J lost 3 bases, V lost 0 bases, and 9 bases had no gene match. Germline values: CDR1 DFQATT, CDR2 SNEGSKA (reference sequence). There are 17 residues in the CDR3. CDR3 nucleotide sequence: TGCAGTGCTAGAGATCCCCGGAATAGCGGGAGCTACAATGAGCAGTTCTTA. Its protein is CSARDPRNSGSYNEQFL.

Comment on this clonotype: This sequence may be a read error, since a much larger clone differs from it by one base. The chain uses TRBV28 and TRBJ2-5, with TRBD2 matching 13 bases. CDR3 length: 15 residues. Germline CDR1 is MDHEN and CDR2 is SYDVKM. V was clipped by 3 bases and J by 7 bases; unmatched bases: 5. CDR3 sequence reads: CASSFGTSGEGTQYF. DNA for the CDR3: TGTGCCAGCAGTTTCGGGACTAGCGGGGAAGGGACCCAGTACTTC.

This chain uses TRBV19 with TRBJ1-1, with D perhaps matching TRBD1 (6 bases). Germline loops: CDR1 LNHDA, CDR2 SQIVND (reference sequence). V lost 8 bases, J lost 1 base, and 14 bases lay in between. CDR3 length: 14 residues. CDR3: CASGWGGTNTEAFF. The CDR3 region has the DNA TGTGCCAGTGGATGGGGGGGCACGAACACTGAAGCTTTCTTT.

The chain carries TRBV27 and TRBJ2-7, with D perhaps TRBD2 (6 bases). Trimming cost V 6 bases and J 3 bases, with 15 bases left between them. The CDR3 extends over 14 amino acids. Germline V gene sequence: CDR1 MNHEY, CDR2 SMNVEV (reference sequence). The CDR3 loop is CASRNSGAYYEQYF. DNA of the CDR3: TGTGCCAGCAGAAATAGCGGAGCGTACTACGAGCAGTACTTC.

About this clonotype itself: This sequence may be a read error, since a much larger clone differs from it by one base. The chain recombines TRBV12-3 or TRBV12-4 with TRBJ2-3, with a weak D call TRBD2 (6 bases). The CDR3 sequence is 12 residues long. Trimming cost V 2 bases and J 14 bases, with 14 bases left between them. CDR3 nucleotides: TGTGCCAGCAGTTTATCCCGGGAGAGGGGGTATTTT. This sequence encodes CASSLSRERGYF.

This clonotype was detected a few times. This chain connects TRBV4-1 to TRBJ1-5; tentative D call: TRBD1 (5 bases). Trimming cost V 4 bases and J 2 bases, with 12 bases left between them. CDR3 size: 15 residues. CDR1 and CDR2 (germline): MGHRA, YSYEKL. CDR3 DNA: TGCGCCAGCAGCCTAACCGGGACGGGCAATCAGCCCCAGCATTTT. Translated, it gives CASSLTGTGNQPQHF.

At least ten counts were recorded for this clonotype. The rearrangement joins TRBV28 to TRBJ1-5; tentatively, D is TRBD1 (6 bases). V shed 5 bases and J shed 12 bases, with 14 bases lying between them. Germline CDR1 reads MDHEN; CDR2 reads SYDVKM. This CDR3 spans 12 amino acids. CDR3 residues: CASSQGSKNQHF. As DNA, the CDR3 is TGTGCCAGCAGTCAGGGGTCTAAAAACCAGCATTTT.

The DNA for the CDR3 is TGTGCCAGCAGTGCTAGGATCCTCTACGAGCAGTACTTC. Translating it yields CASSARILYEQYF. J is TRBJ2-7 and V is TRBV7-6; D ambiguous. The CDR3 totals 13 residues. Trimming shortened V by 6 bases and J by 3 bases, and 12 bases separated the two germline ends. CDR1 is SGHVS and CDR2 is FNYEAQ in the germline V gene.

Details on this clonotype: A read error may be the cause here, since a much bigger clone is one base away. This chain uses TRBV6-5 with TRBJ2-3, with D unclear. V lost 6 bases to trimming and J lost 3 bases, with 13 bases between them. The CDR3 is made up of 14 amino acids. Per the germline V gene, CDR1 is MNHEY and CDR2 is SVGAGI. This CDR3 is CASRVAARTDTQYF. DNA for the CDR3: TGTGCCAGCAGAGTAGCTGCGAGGACAGATACGCAGTATTTT.

The table lists this clonotype with a count of one. This may come from a read error, since a much larger clone is one base off. V gene TRBV27 combines with J gene TRBJ2-7; the match to TRBD2 covers 8 bases. Germline-derived CDR1 and CDR2 are MNHEY and SMNVEV (reference sequence). The CDR3 runs 14 residues. The CDR3 is CDSRFGTGTSPQYF. In nucleotides, the CDR3 is TGTGACAGCCGTTTCGGGACCGGGACTAGTCCGCAGTACTTC.

This clonotype was picked up a small number of times. The V call is TRBV7-9, the J call TRBJ2-7; maybe TRBD2 (5 bases). This CDR3 spans 14 amino acids. V was trimmed by 5 bases and J by 7 bases, leaving 18 bases between them. Germline V gene sequence: CDR1 SEHNR, CDR2 FQNEAQ (reference sequence). The CDR3 DNA sequence: TGTGCCAGCAGCCCCCACTCCCGGACGGGGGAGCAGTACTTC. This sequence encodes CASSPHSRTGEQYF.

The rearrangement links TRBV19 to TRBJ2-3; D may be TRBD2 (5 bases). V was trimmed by 3 bases and J by 2 bases, leaving 12 bases between them. This CDR3 has 15 residues. Germline values: CDR1 LNHDA, CDR2 SQIVND (reference sequence). CDR3 sequence reads: CASSISQEVTDTQYF. The CDR3 bases are TGTGCCAGTAGTATTAGTCAGGAGGTCACAGATACGCAGTATTTT.

The V and J genes are TRBV24-1 and TRBJ2-5; no clear D gene. Trimming removed 1 base from V and 1 base from J, with 9 bases in between. CDR3 size: 15 residues. Germline V gene data show CDR1 as KGHDR and CDR2 as SFDVKD. This CDR3 reads CATSDFRNTQETQYF. CDR3 sequence (DNA): TGTGCCACCAGTGATTTTAGGAACACCCAAGAGACCCAGTACTTC.

Notes on this clonotype: This may be a read error, as it is one base from a much larger clone. No conserved phenylalanine or tryptophan is present at the end of the CDR3, so a read error is the likely explanation. The CDR3 reads CASSLPGRGNTEAFL. CDR3 DNA sequence: TGTGCCAGCAGCCTCCCTGGGAGAGGGAACACTGAAGCTTTCCTT. This rearrangement joins TRBV28 to TRBJ1-1; D gene uncertain. Deletions cut 6 bases from V and 1 base from J, with 15 bases between. CDR3 size: 15 residues. Germline values: CDR1 MDHEN, CDR2 SYDVKM.